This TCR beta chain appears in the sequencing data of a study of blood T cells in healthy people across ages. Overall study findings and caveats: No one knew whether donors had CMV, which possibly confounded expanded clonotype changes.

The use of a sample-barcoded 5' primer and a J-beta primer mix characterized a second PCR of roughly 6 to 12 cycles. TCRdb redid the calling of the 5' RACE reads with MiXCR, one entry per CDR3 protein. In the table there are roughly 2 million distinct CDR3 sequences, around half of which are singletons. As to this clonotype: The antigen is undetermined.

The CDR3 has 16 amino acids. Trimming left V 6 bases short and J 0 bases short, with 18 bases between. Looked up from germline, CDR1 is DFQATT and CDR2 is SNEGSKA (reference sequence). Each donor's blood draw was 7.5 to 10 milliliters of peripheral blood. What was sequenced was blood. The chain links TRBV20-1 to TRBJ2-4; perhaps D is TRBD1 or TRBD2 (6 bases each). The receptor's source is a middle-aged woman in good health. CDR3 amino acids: CSAWGASTTAKNIQYF. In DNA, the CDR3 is TGCAGTGCCTGGGGGGCTAGCACGACAGCCAAAAACATTCAGTACTTC.